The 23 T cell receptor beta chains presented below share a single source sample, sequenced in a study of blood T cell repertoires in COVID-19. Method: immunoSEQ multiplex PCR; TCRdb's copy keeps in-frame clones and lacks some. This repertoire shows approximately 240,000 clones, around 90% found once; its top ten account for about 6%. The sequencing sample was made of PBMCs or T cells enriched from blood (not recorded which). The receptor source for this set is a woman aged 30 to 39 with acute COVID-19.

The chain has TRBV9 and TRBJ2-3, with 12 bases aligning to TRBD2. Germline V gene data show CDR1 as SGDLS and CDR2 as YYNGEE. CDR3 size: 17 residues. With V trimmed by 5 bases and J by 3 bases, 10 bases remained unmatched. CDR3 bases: TGTGCCAGCAGTGAGAGCCCCCTAGCGGGAGGGACAGATACGCAGTATTTT. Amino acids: CASSESPLAGGTDTQYF.

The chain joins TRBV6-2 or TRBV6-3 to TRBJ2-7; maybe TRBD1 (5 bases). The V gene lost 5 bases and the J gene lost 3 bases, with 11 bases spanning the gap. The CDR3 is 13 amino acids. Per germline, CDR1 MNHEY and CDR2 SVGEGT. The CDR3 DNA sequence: TGTGCCAGCAGTAAGAGACAGTACTACGAGCAGTACTTC. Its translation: CASSKRQYYEQYF.

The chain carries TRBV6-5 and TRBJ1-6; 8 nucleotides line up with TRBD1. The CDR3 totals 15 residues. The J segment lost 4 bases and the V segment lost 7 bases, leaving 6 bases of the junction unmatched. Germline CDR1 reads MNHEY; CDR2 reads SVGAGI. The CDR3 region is CASKRDRQYNSPLHF. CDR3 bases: TGTGCCAGCAAAAGGGACAGGCAGTATAATTCACCCCTCCACTTT.

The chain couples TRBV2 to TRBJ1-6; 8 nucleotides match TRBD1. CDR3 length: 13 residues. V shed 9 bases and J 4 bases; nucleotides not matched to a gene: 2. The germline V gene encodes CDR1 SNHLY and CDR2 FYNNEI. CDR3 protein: CASWDRYNSPLHF. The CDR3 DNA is TGTGCCAGTTGGGACAGGTATAATTCACCCCTCCACTTT.

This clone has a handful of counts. The CDR3 is CASSLGGTHEQYF. In nucleotides, the CDR3 is TGTGCCAGCAGTTTAGGGGGCACCCACGAGCAGTACTTC. The chain links TRBV28 to TRBJ2-7; perhaps TRBD1 as D (6 bases). V was trimmed by 2 bases and J by 5 bases, leaving 10 bases between them. The CDR3 sequence is 13 residues long. CDR1 and CDR2 from the germline V gene are MDHEN and SYDVKM.

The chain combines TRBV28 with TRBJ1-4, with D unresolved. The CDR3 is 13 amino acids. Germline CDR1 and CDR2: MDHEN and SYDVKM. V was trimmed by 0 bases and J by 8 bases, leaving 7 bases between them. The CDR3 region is CASSLWGGEKLFF. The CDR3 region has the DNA TGTGCCAGCAGTTTATGGGGAGGGGAAAAACTGTTTTTT. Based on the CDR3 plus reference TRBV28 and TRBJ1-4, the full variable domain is DVKVTQSSRYLVKRTGEKVFLECVQDMDHENMFWYRQDPGLGLRLIYFSYDVKMKEKGDIPEGYSVSREKKERFSLILESASTNQTSMYLCASSLWGGEKLFFGSGTQLSVL.

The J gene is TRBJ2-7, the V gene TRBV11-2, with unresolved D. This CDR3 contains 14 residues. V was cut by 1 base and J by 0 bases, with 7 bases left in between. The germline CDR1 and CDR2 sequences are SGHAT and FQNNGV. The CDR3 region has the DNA TGTGCCAGCAGCTTAGGTACAGACTCCTACGAGCAGTACTTC. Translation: CASSLGTDSYEQYF.

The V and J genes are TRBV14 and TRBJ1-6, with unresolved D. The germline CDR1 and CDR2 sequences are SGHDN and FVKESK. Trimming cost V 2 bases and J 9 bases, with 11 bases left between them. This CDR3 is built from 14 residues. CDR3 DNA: TGTGCCAGCAGCCAAACGACCGGGATTTCACCCCTCCACTTT. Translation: CASSQTTGISPLHF.

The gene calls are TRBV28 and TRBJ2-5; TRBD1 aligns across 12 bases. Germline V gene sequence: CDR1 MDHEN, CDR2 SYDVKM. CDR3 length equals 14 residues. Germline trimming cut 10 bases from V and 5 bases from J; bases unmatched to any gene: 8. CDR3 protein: CATGSGTGGETQYF. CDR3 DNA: TGTGCCACGGGTTCTGGGACAGGGGGCGAGACCCAGTACTTC.

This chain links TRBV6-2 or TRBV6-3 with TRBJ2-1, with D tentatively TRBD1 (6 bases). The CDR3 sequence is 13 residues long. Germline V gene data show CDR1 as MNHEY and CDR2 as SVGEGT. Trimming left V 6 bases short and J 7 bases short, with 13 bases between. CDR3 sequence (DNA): TGTGCCAGCAGCCCGGGACAAATAAATGAGCAGTTCTTC. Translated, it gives CASSPGQINEQFF.

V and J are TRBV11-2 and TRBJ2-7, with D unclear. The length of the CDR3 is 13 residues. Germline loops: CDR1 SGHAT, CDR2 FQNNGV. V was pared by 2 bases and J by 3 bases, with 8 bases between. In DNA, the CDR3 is TGTGCCAGCAGCTTAAAACAGTACTACGAGCAGTACTTC. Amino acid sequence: CASSLKQYYEQYF.

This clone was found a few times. In DNA form, the CDR3 reads TGTGCCAGCAGCCCAACGACTAGCGGGGCCGGGGAGCTGTTTTTT. Amino acid sequence: CASSPTTSGAGELFF. The V gene is TRBV7-3, the J gene TRBJ2-2, with 11 nucleotides matching TRBD2. Germline V lookup: CDR1 SGHTA, CDR2 FQGTGA. The CDR3 is 15 residues long. Germline trimming cut 5 bases from V and 6 bases from J; bases unmatched to any gene: 5.

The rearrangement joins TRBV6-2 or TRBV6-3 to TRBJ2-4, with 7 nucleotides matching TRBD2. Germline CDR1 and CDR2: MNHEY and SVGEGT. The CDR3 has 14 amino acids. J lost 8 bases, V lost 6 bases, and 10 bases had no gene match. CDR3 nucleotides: TGTGCCAGCAGCTCCGGGACCCGGGGGGACATTCAGTACTTC. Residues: CASSSGTRGDIQYF.

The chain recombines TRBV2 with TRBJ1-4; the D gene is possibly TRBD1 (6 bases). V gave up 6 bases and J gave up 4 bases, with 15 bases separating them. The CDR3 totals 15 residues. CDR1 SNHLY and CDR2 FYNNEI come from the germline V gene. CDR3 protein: CASSDRTGFNEKLFF. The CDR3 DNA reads TGTGCCAGCAGCGATAGAACAGGGTTTAATGAAAAACTGTTTTTT.

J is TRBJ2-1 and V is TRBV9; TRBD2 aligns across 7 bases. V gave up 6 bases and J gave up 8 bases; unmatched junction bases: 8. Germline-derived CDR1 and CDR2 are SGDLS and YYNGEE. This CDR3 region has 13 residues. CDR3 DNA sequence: TGTGCCAGCACAGGCGGGAGAGGCTATGAGCAGTTCTTC. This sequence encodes CASTGGRGYEQFF.

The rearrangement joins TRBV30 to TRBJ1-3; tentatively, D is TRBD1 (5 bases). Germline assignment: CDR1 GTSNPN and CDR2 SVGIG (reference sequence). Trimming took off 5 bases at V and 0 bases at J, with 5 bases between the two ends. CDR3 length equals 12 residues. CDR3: CAWDSSGNTIYF. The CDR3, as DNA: TGTGCCTGGGACAGCTCTGGAAACACCATATATTTT.

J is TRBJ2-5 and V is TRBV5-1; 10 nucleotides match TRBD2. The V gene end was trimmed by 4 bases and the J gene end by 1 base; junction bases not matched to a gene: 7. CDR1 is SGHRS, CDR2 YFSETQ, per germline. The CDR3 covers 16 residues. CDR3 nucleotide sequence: TGCGCCAGCAGCCCGGAAGCGGGGGGGATCCAAGAGACCCAGTACTTC. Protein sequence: CASSPEAGGIQETQYF. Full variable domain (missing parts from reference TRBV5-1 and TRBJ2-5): KAGVTQTPRYLIKTRGQQVTLSCSPISGHRSVSWYQQTPGQGLQFLFEYFSETQRNKGNFPGRFSGRQFSNSRSEMNVSTLELGDSALYLCASSPEAGGIQETQYFGPGTRLLVL.

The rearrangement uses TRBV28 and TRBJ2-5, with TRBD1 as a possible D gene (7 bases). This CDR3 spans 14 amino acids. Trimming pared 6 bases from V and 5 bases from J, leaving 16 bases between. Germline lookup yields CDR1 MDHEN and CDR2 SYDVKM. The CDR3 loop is CASSVTRGRETQYF. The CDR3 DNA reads TGTGCCAGCAGCGTGACTAGGGGGCGGGAGACCCAGTACTTC. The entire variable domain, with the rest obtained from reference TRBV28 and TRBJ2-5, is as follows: DVKVTQSSRYLVKRTGEKVFLECVQDMDHENMFWYRQDPGLGLRLIYFSYDVKMKEKGDIPEGYSVSREKKERFSLILESASTNQTSMYLCASSVTRGRETQYFGPGTRLLVL.

The CDR3 protein is CASSSLASGTDTQYF. CDR3 DNA: TGCGCCAGCAGCTCTCTAGCGTCGGGCACAGATACGCAGTATTTT. The chain recombines TRBV5-1 with TRBJ2-3, with D possibly matching TRBD2 (6 bases). The V end lost 3 bases, the J end lost 1 base, and 12 bases lay between the germline ends. CDR1 and CDR2 (germline): SGHRS, YFSETQ. The CDR3 runs 15 residues. The complete variable domain, with remaining parts taken from reference TRBV5-1 and TRBJ2-3, reads KAGVTQTPRYLIKTRGQQVTLSCSPISGHRSVSWYQQTPGQGLQFLFEYFSETQRNKGNFPGRFSGRQFSNSRSEMNVSTLELGDSALYLCASSSLASGTDTQYFGPGTRLTVL.

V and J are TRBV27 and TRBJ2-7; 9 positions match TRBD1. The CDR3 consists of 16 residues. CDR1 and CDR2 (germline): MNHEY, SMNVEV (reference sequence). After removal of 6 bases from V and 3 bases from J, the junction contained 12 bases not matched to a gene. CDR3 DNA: TGTGCCAGCAGATTTTTCGGGACAGGGAGTTTCTACGAGCAGTACTTC. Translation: CASRFFGTGSFYEQYF.

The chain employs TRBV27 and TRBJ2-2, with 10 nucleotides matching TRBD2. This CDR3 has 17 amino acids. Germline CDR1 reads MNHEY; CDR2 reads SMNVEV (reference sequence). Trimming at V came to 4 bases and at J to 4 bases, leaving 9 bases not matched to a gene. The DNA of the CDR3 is TGTGCCAGCAGTTACTTTAAAAGCGGGAGGGCCACCGGGGAGCTGTTTTTT. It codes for CASSYFKSGRATGELFF.

The CDR3 region is CASSFETSGRLPYEQYF. The CDR3 DNA reads as TGTGCCAGCAGTTTTGAAACTAGCGGGAGGTTGCCCTACGAGCAGTACTTC. The chain joins TRBV28 to TRBJ2-7; 12 nucleotides align to TRBD2. V lost 3 bases and J lost 2; bases outside the gene matches: 8. This CDR3 contains 17 residues. Looked up from germline, CDR1 is MDHEN and CDR2 is SYDVKM.

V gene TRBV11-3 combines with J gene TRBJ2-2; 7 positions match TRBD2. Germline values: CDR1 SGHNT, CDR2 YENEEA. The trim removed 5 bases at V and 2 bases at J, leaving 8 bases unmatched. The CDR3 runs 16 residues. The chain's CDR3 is CASSPSGALNTGELFF. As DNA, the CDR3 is TGTGCCAGCAGCCCCAGCGGGGCTCTCAACACCGGGGAGCTGTTTTTT.